Reported below is one TCR beta chain. There is no known antigen for this receptor. No much larger clone is present one base from it, and per-base qualities are unavailable. These data originate in a study of T cell repertoires in cytomegalovirus infection (dated by TCRdb to the late 2010s). For the study in its entirety: Alongside well-studied HLA-B-restricted epitopes, the peptide stimulations were aimed at recently identified HLA-C-restricted CMV epitopes, whose presentation resists viral immunomodulation. The HLA type of each donor mattered for the analysis, because public TCR beta signatures pointed to carriage of CMV infection along with the matching HLA type.

The run used an Illumina HiSeq 1500. TCRdb reprocessed the public reads (quality trimming at Q25 with fastp, clone calling with MiXCR) and kept in-frame beta chains. Each entry is one CDR3 protein sequence, shown with its most common DNA and genes. This sample is represented by 150,000 or so distinct CDR3 sequences; more than 25% of them were singletons. The leading ten clones occupy roughly 47% of the sample. Study-wide conclusions, independent of this receptor: In the ex vivo response, HLA-C-restricted CMV-specific TCR beta clonotypes were dominant, and in two of eight donors the single most frequent clonotype came from this HLA-C-restricted group. In both this cohort and an independent cohort of several hundred donors, the cumulative frequency of public TCR beta family members distinguished carriers of CMV infection plus the relevant HLA type.

Relative to germline, V is 1 base shorter and J is 3 bases shorter, with 22 bases between their ends. The CDR3, cysteine through phenylalanine, is 19 amino acids long. The only DNA kept is the CDR3, 57 bases in frame from the first base. From a lookup of the germline V gene, CDR1 and CDR2 are SGHTS and YDEGEE. Sample treatment or condition, as interpreted from the label and publication: in vitro stimulation with specific CMV peptide epitopes to enrich CMV-specific T cells. This sequence uses TRBV5-8 and TRBJ2-2; the D gene is perhaps TRBD1, from 6 matching bases. The sequence was obtained from a human donor in good health (CMV status not recorded). Some clones in this sample may be carry-over from other donors' samples. The sequencing here drew on CD8+ T cells from cultured PBMCs, taken from culture after CMV antigen stimulation. In nucleotide form, the sequence is TGTGCCAGCAGCTTGAGAGGGCCAGCAGGGGTACGTGACACCGGGGAGCTGTTTTTT. Its protein reads: CASSLRGPAGVRDTGELFF.